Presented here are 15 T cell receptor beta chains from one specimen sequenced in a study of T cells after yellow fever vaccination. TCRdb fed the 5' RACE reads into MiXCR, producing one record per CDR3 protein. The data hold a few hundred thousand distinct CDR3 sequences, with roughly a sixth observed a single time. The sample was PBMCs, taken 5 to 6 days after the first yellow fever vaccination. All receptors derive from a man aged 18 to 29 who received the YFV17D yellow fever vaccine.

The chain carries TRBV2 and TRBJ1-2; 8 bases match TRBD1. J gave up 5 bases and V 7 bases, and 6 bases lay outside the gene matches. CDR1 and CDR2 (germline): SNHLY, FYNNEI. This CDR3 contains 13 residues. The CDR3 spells CASTRGRIYGYTF. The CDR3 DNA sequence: TGTGCCAGCACCAGGGGGCGGATATATGGCTACACCTTC.

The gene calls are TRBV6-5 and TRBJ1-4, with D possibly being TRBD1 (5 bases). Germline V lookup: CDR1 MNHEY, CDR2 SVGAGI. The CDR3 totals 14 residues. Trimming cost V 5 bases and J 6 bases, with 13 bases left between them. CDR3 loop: CASSNGQGYEKLFF. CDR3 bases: TGTGCCAGCAGTAACGGACAAGGGTATGAAAAACTGTTTTTT.

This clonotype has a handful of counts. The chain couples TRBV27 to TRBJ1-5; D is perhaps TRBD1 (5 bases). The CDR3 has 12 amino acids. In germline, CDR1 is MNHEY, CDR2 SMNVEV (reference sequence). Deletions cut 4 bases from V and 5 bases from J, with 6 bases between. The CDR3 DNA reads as TGTGCCAGCAGTTCGGGGCATCAGCCCCAGCATTTT. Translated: CASSSGHQPQHF.

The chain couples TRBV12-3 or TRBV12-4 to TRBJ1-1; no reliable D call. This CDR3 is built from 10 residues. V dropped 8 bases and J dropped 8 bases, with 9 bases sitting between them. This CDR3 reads CASEGSEAFF. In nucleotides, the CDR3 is TGTGCCAGCGAAGGGTCCGAAGCTTTCTTT.

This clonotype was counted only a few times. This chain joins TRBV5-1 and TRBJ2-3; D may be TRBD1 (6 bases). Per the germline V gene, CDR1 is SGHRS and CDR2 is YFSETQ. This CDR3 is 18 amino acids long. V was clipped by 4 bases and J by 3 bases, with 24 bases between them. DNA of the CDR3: TGCGCCAGCAGCCCACGCCCGGGTGGGGGCGAAAGGACAGATACGCAGTATTTT. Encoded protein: CASSPRPGGGERTDTQYF.

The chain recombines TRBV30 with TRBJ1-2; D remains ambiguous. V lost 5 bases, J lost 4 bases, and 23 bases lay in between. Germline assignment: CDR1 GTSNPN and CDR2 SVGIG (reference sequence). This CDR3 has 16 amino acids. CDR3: CAWAPALSRSTYGYTF. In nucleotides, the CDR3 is TGTGCCTGGGCCCCCGCACTGTCCCGGTCCACCTATGGCTACACCTTC.

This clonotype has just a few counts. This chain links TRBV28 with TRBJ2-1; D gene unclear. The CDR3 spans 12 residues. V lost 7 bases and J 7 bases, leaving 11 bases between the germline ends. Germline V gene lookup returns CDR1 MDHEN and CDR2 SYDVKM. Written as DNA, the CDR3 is TGTGCCAGCACACCCCTATGGAATGAGCAGTTCTTC. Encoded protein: CASTPLWNEQFF.

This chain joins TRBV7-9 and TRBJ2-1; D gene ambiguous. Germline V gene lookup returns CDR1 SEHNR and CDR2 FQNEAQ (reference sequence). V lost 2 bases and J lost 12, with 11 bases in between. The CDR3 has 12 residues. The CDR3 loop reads CASSLNAAWQFF. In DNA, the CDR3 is TGTGCCAGCAGCTTAAATGCGGCTTGGCAGTTCTTC. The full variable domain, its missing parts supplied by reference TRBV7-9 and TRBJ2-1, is DTGVSQNPRHKITKRGQNVTFRCDPISEHNRLYWYRQTLGQGPEFLTYFQNEAQLEKSRLLSDRFSAERPKGSFSTLEIQRTEQGDSAMYLCASSLNAAWQFFGPGTRLTVL.

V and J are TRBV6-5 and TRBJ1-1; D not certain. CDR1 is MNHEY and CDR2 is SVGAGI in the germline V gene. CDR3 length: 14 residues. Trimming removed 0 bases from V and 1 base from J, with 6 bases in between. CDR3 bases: TGTGCCAGCAGTTACTCACGGGAGAACACTGAAGCTTTCTTT. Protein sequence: CASSYSRENTEAFF.

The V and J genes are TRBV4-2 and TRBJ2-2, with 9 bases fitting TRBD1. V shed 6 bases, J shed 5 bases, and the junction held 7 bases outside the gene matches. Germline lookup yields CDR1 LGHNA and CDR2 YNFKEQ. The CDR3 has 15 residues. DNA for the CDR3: TGTGCCAGCAGGGGCGACAGGGGGAGGACCGGGGAGCTGTTTTTT. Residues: CASRGDRGRTGELFF.

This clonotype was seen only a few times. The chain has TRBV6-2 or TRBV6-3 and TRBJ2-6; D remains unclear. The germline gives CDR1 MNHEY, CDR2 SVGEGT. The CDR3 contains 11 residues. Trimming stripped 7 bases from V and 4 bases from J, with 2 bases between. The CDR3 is CASTGANVLTF. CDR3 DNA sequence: TGTGCCAGCACAGGGGCCAACGTCCTGACTTTC.

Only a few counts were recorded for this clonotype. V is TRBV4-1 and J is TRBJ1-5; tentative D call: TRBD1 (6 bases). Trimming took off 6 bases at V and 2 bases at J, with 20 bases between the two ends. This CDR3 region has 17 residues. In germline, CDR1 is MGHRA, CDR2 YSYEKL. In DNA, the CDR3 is TGCGCCAGCAGGAAAAGCTTGGGCGGGGGGCGCAATCAGCCCCAGCATTTT. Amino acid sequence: CASRKSLGGGRNQPQHF.

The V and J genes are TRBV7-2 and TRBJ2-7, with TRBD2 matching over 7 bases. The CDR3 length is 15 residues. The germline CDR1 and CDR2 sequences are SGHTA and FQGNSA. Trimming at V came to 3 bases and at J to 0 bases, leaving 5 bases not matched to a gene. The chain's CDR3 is CASSFGIAGSYEQYF. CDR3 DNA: TGTGCCAGCAGCTTTGGGATAGCGGGCTCCTACGAGCAGTACTTC.

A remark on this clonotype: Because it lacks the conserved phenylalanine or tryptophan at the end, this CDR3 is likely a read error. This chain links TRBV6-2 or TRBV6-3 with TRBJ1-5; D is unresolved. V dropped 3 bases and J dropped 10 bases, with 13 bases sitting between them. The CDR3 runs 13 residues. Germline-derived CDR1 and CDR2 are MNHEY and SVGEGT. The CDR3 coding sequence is TGTGCCAGCAGTTATCTTCAGGCTTCTCCCCAGCATTTA. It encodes CASSYLQASPQHL.

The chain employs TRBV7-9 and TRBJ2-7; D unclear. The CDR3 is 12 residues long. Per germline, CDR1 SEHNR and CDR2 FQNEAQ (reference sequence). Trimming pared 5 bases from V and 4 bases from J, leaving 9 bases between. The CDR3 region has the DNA TGTGCCAGCAGCGGGGTCGGGTACGAGCAGTACTTC. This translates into CASSGVGYEQYF.